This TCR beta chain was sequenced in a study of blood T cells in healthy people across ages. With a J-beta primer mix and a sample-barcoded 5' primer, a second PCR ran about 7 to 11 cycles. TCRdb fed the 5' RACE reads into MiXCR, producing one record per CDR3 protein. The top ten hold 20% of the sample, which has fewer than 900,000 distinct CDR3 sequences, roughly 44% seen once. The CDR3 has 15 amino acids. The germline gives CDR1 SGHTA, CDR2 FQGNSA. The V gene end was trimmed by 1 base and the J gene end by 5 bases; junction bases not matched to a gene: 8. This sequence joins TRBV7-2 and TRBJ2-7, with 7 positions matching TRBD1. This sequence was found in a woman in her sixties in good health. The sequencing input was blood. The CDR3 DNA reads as TGTGCCAGCAGCTTAGGCGGCAGGGGGATCGACGAGCAGTACTTC. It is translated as CASSLGGRGIDEQYF.